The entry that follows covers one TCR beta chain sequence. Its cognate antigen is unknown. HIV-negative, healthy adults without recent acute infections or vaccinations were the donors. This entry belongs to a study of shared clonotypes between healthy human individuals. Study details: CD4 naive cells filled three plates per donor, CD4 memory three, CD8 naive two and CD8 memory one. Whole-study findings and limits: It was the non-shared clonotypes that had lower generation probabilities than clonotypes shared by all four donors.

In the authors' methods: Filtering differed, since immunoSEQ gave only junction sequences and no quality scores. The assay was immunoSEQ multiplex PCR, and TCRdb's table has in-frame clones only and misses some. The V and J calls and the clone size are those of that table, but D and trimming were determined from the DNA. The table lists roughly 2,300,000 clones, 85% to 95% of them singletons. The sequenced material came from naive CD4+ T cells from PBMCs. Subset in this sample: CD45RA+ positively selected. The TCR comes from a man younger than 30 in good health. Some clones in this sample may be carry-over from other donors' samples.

The CDR3 loop is CSARAGSVKYF. CDR3 bases: TGCAGTGCTAGAGCGGGCAGTGTTAAGTATTTT. V and J are TRBV20-1 and TRBJ2-3; D is unresolved. The V and J ends lost 1 base and 13 bases respectively, with 12 bases between them. Germline-derived CDR1 and CDR2 are DFQATT and SNEGSKA (reference sequence). This CDR3 has 11 residues.